Listed here are 17 T cell receptor beta chains from one sample, sequenced in a study of blood T cell repertoires in COVID-19. This table comes from immunoSEQ multiplex PCR, and its TCRdb copy is limited to in-frame clones, with some not included. The sample has about 190,000 clones, 82% seen once. The specimen sequenced was peripheral blood. Receptors originate from a woman aged 60-75 years with COVID-19, enrolled during active disease.

The chain links TRBV10-3 to TRBJ2-2, with TRBD1 matching over 7 bases. This CDR3 has 14 residues. Losses at the gene ends were 9 bases for V and 4 bases for J; bases not matched to a gene: 8. Germline V gene data show CDR1 as ENHRY and CDR2 as SYGVKD. In DNA, the CDR3 is TGTGCCATATACAGGGGTGGGGGCACCGGGGAGCTGTTTTTT. Protein sequence: CAIYRGGGTGELFF.

V is TRBV7-9 and J is TRBJ2-7; D is unclear. The CDR3 totals 14 residues. Trimming removed 0 bases from V and 3 bases from J, with 9 bases in between. Germline V CDR1 and CDR2: SEHNR, FQNEAQ (reference sequence). CDR3 sequence: CASSLAGLHYEQYF. The DNA of the CDR3 is TGTGCCAGCAGCTTAGCGGGCCTCCACTACGAGCAGTACTTC.

This clone has more than one count but fewer than ten. This chain connects TRBV4-1 to TRBJ1-6; 9 positions agree with TRBD1. Per the germline V gene, CDR1 is MGHRA and CDR2 is YSYEKL. V was clipped by 6 bases and J by 4 bases; unmatched bases: 1. The CDR3 is 14 residues long. The CDR3 reads CASRQGAYNSPLHF. CDR3 DNA: TGCGCCAGCAGACAGGGGGCTTATAATTCACCCCTCCACTTT.

The V gene is TRBV6-5, the J gene TRBJ2-5; 7 bases are shared with TRBD1. The trim removed 4 bases at V and 1 base at J, leaving 6 bases unmatched. Germline-derived CDR1 and CDR2 are MNHEY and SVGAGI. The CDR3 sequence is 15 residues long. CDR3 nucleotide sequence: TGTGCCAGCAGTTCTCCAGGACAGGCCCAAGAGACCCAGTACTTC. The encoded protein is CASSSPGQAQETQYF.

This chain joins TRBV13 and TRBJ2-7; a possible D gene is TRBD2 (6 bases). Germline V CDR1 and CDR2: PRHDT, FYEKMQ (reference sequence). The length of the CDR3 is 14 residues. V dropped 5 bases and J dropped 4 bases, with 15 bases sitting between them. CDR3 amino acids: CASSPRTRGYEQYF. CDR3 nucleotide sequence: TGTGCCAGCAGCCCGCGTACGCGGGGTTACGAGCAGTACTTC.

The rearrangement uses TRBV7-2 and TRBJ1-6; TRBD1 matches 7 bases. CDR3 length: 14 residues. Per germline, CDR1 SGHTA and CDR2 FQGNSA. V gave up 6 bases and J gave up 7 bases; unmatched junction bases: 6. The CDR3 coding sequence is TGTGCCAGCAGGGCTCGACAGGGCAATTCACCCCTCCACTTT. It translates to CASRARQGNSPLHF.

The V call is TRBV29-1, the J call TRBJ2-3, with D hard to call. Germline-derived CDR1 and CDR2 are SQVTM and ANQGSEA. There are 12 residues in the CDR3. V lost 4 bases and J lost 4, with 9 bases in between. The CDR3 nucleotides read TGCAGCGTTGTACTGGTAGCAGATACGCAGTATTTT. Translated, it gives CSVVLVADTQYF.

CDR3 residues: CASSQTAPHRLAGFYEQYF. The DNA of the CDR3 is TGCGCCAGCAGTCAAACAGCCCCGCACAGACTAGCGGGCTTCTACGAGCAGTACTTC. The rearrangement joins TRBV23-1 to TRBJ2-7; 10 positions match TRBD2. TRBV23-1 is classed as an ORF, of uncertain function. The CDR3 sequence is 19 residues long. J lost 3 bases, V lost 2 bases, and 16 bases had no gene match.

This chain links TRBV28 with TRBJ1-5; tentative D call: TRBD1 (6 bases). The V and J ends lost 6 bases and 0 bases respectively, with 24 bases between them. CDR3 length: 19 amino acids. Germline V lookup: CDR1 MDHEN, CDR2 SYDVKM. The CDR3 DNA is TGTGCCAGCAGCAACCGACCAGGCACAGGGAGATTTAGCAATCAGCCCCAGCATTTT. Translation: CASSNRPGTGRFSNQPQHF.

The chain recombines TRBV6-1 with TRBJ1-4; D gene uncertain. V was cut by 5 bases and J by 4 bases, with 11 bases left in between. Germline-derived CDR1 and CDR2 are MNHNS and SASEGT. CDR3 length equals 14 residues. The CDR3 region has the DNA TGTGCCAGCAGTTATCGGGATATTAATGAAAAACTGTTTTTT. Translating gives CASSYRDINEKLFF.

The chain employs TRBV28 and TRBJ1-5; TRBD1 is a possible D gene (6 bases). The CDR3 runs 13 residues. V lost 6 bases and J lost 2, with 8 bases in between. Germline CDR1 and CDR2: MDHEN and SYDVKM. The CDR3 nucleotides read TGTGCCAGCAGCTCAGGGGGCAATCAGCCCCAGCATTTT. Translated: CASSSGGNQPQHF.

This clone was observed a few times. This chain joins TRBV11-1 and TRBJ1-4; 10 nucleotides match TRBD1. V gave up 5 bases and J gave up 8 bases; unmatched junction bases: 8. Germline CDR1 SGHAT, CDR2 FQDESV (reference sequence). This CDR3 has 15 residues. CDR3 sequence reads: CASSPRTGGGEKLFF. CDR3 DNA sequence: TGTGCCAGCAGCCCGAGGACAGGGGGTGGCGAAAAACTGTTTTTT.

CDR3 DNA sequence: TGTGCCAGCTCACCACCGAGGGACAGGGTTTTTGAAGCTTTCTTT. Its protein product is CASSPPRDRVFEAFF. This sequence joins TRBV18 and TRBJ1-1, with TRBD1 matching 9 bases. This CDR3 region has 15 residues. Germline CDR1 KGHSH, CDR2 LQKENI. V lost 0 bases, J lost 7 bases, and 6 bases stayed unmatched.

This chain's CDR3 is CASRPGQGTGGYTF. In DNA, the CDR3 is TGTGCCAGCAGACCCGGACAGGGAACGGGGGGCTACACCTTC. The rearrangement links TRBV6-5 to TRBJ1-2; 8 positions agree with TRBD1. V shed 6 bases, J shed 8 bases, and the junction held 11 bases outside the gene matches. This CDR3 has 14 residues. The germline V gene has CDR1 MNHEY and CDR2 SVGAGI.

V gene TRBV28 combines with J gene TRBJ1-5; D not resolved. Germline V gene data show CDR1 as MDHEN and CDR2 as SYDVKM. CDR3 length equals 15 residues. The germline V and J ends were trimmed by 7 bases and 1 base, with 14 bases remaining between them. The CDR3 region is CASIGGVESNQPQHF. CDR3 sequence (DNA): TGTGCCAGCATTGGCGGGGTCGAAAGCAATCAGCCCCAGCATTTT.

The chain carries TRBV11-2 and TRBJ2-5; a weak D match, TRBD2 (6 bases). This CDR3 region has 15 residues. Germline CDR1 and CDR2: SGHAT and FQNNGV. V lost 4 bases to trimming and J lost 4 bases, with 16 bases between them. The CDR3 DNA sequence: TGTGCCAGCAGCTCCGGTAAGATGGGAGGAGAGACCCAGTACTTC. The encoded protein is CASSSGKMGGETQYF.

CDR3 protein: CSVEEWTEAFF. CDR3 in DNA: TGCAGCGTTGAGGAGTGGACTGAAGCTTTCTTT. This chain joins TRBV29-1 and TRBJ1-1; D unresolved. The germline V and J ends were trimmed by 3 bases and 5 bases, with 7 bases remaining between them. The germline CDR1 and CDR2 sequences are SQVTM and ANQGSEA. The CDR3 has 11 amino acids.